This T cell receptor (beta chain) was obtained from a study of blood T cell repertoires in COVID-19. Study-level background: Samples representing acute and convalescent COVID-19 were sourced from the United States, Italy and Spain.

TCRdb's table, derived via immunoSEQ multiplex PCR, lists solely in-frame clones and lacks some. Of about 110,000 clones in the sample, 71% are singletons; the top ten hold about 1.8%. This clone turned up a few times. Sequencing was carried out using peripheral blood. The receptor was derived from a middle-aged woman with acute or convalescent COVID-19.

The CDR3 protein is CASSEDRDNSPLHF. The CDR3 region has the DNA TGCGCCAGCAGTGAGGACAGGGATAATTCACCCCTCCACTTT. This chain joins TRBV10-2 and TRBJ1-6, with 7 nucleotides matching TRBD1. The CDR3 extends over 14 amino acids. Germline assignment: CDR1 WSHSY and CDR2 SAAADI. V lost 2 bases, J lost 5 bases, and 0 bases stayed unmatched.